A selection of T cell receptor beta chains follows, all from one sample in a study of CD8 T cells in ankylosing spondylitis. TCRdb itself ran the 5' RACE reads through MiXCR, one entry per CDR3 protein. The sample shows 350,000 to 450,000 distinct CDR3 sequences, around 26% of them seen only once. Material for sequencing was blood, either unsorted or a sorted T cell fraction (not recorded which). Receptor source: a male donor with ankylosing spondylitis. The CDR3 runs from the conserved cysteine through the conserved F or W. The D gene is left open where the match is weak. The size entry is marked missing in some rows and otherwise reads once, few, many or a size class.

v_gene	d_gene	j_gene	abundance	CDR3aa	CDR3nt
TRBV2	-	TRBJ2-3	many	CASGGPFTDTQYF	TGTGCCAGCGGGGGCCCCTTCACAGATACGCAGTATTTT
TRBV5-4	-	TRBJ2-1	-	CASSLGSFYNEQFF	TGTGCCAGCAGCTTGGGTTCTTTTTACAATGAGCAGTTCTTC
TRBV7-2	-	TRBJ2-2	-	CASSFDSLGGELFF	TGTGCCAGCAGTTTTGACTCCCTCGGCGGGGAGCTGTTTTTT
TRBV7-9	-	TRBJ2-7	-	CASSLRDTSSYEQYF	TGTGCCAGCAGCTTACGTGACACGAGCTCCTACGAGCAGTACTTC
TRBV7-9	-	TRBJ1-3	-	CASSRSPGGGNTIYF	TGTGCCAGCAGCCGCAGCCCGGGAGGGGGAAACACCATATATTTT
TRBV5-1	TRBD2	TRBJ2-1	many	CASSPNLAGHNEQFF	TGCGCCAGCAGCCCAAACTTAGCGGGACACAATGAGCAGTTCTTC
TRBV3-1	-	TRBJ2-3	-	CASSLNRAPTGTQYF	TGTGCCAGCAGCCTAAACAGGGCCCCTACGGGTACGCAGTATTTT
TRBV7-2	-	TRBJ2-1	few	CASSPSRSYYNEQFF	TGTGCCAGCAGCCCAAGCCGGTCCTACTACAATGAGCAGTTCTTC
TRBV20-1	TRBD2	TRBJ2-3	-	CSAVGGLAGVGGTDTQYF	TGCAGTGCTGTCGGGGGACTAGCGGGAGTGGGCGGCACAGATACGCAGTATTTT
TRBV18	-	TRBJ1-1	few	CASSPLGNLNTEAFF	TGTGCCAGCTCACCGCTTGGGAACCTGAACACTGAAGCTTTCTTT
TRBV24-1	TRBD1	TRBJ1-6	few	CAPRQGVAVNNSPLHF	TGTGCCCCCAGACAGGGGGTCGCTGTAAATAATTCACCCCTCCACTTT
TRBV9	TRBD2	TRBJ2-3	-	CASKAGRASDTQYF	TGTGCCAGCAAAGCCGGGAGGGCATCAGATACGCAGTATTTT
TRBV2	TRBD2	TRBJ2-1	-	CASRQREGNEQFF	TGTGCCAGCAGGCAGCGGGAGGGCAATGAGCAGTTCTTC
TRBV5-1	-	TRBJ2-5	-	CASSDGSGGETQYF	TGCGCCAGCAGCGACGGGAGTGGCGGAGAGACCCAGTACTTC
TRBV6-6	-	TRBJ2-3	many	CASSYLGDTQYF	TGTGCCAGCAGTTATCTGGGAGATACGCAGTATTTT
TRBV11-2	TRBD2	TRBJ2-1	-	CASSLGRASYNEQFF	TGTGCCAGCAGCTTGGGGAGGGCCTCCTACAATGAGCAGTTCTTC
TRBV4-1	TRBD1	TRBJ1-1	-	CASSQPDRGNTEAFF	TGCGCCAGCAGCCAACCAGACAGGGGGAACACTGAAGCTTTCTTT
TRBV18	TRBD2	TRBJ2-3	-	CASSPPSSGASPDTQYF	TGTGCCAGCTCACCACCGTCTAGCGGGGCGAGTCCAGATACGCAGTATTTT
TRBV15	TRBD1	TRBJ1-5	-	CATSLDRVQPQHF	TGTGCCACCAGCCTTGACAGGGTTCAGCCCCAGCATTTT
TRBV7-8	-	TRBJ1-1	-	CASGNREAFF	TGTGCCAGCGGCAACAGGGAAGCTTTCTTT
TRBV20-1	-	TRBJ1-1	-	CSASSGADTEAFF	TGCAGTGCTTCTTCAGGGGCGGACACTGAAGCTTTCTTT
TRBV3-1	-	TRBJ1-1	few	CASSRGGRTEAFF	TGTGCCAGCAGCCGGGGGGGGCGTACTGAAGCTTTCTTT
TRBV29-1	TRBD1	TRBJ1-5	-	CSAGGTGVNQPQHF	TGCAGCGCGGGCGGGACAGGGGTGAATCAGCCCCAGCATTTT
TRBV6-5	-	TRBJ2-1	-	CASSYEGEQFF	TGTGCCAGCAGTTACGAGGGCGAGCAGTTCTTC
TRBV5-1	-	TRBJ1-2	few	CASSLTGLDYGYTF	TGCGCCAGCAGCTTGACAGGGCTGGACTATGGCTACACCTTC
TRBV5-6	TRBD1	TRBJ2-3	-	CASSLRDRVTDTQYF	TGTGCCAGCAGCTTGAGGGACAGGGTCACAGATACGCAGTATTTT
TRBV20-1	-	TRBJ1-2	-	CSARTRRKPSPNYGYTF	TGCAGTGCTAGAACTCGCAGAAAACCGTCGCCTAACTATGGCTACACCTTC
TRBV29-1	-	TRBJ1-2	few	CSAGTEGYTF	TGCAGCGCCGGGACTGAAGGCTACACCTTC